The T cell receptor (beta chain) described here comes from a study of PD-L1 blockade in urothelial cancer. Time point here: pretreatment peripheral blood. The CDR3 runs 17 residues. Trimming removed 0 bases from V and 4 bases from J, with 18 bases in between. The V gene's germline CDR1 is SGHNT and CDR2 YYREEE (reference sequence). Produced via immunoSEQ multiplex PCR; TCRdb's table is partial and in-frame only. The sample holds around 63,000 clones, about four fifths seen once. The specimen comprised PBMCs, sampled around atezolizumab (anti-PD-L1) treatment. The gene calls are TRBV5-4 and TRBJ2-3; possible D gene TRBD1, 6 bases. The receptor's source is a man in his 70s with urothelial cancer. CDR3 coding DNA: TGTGCCAGCAGCTTGGCCAGGGGTACAGGGCTCCCAGATACGCAGTATTTT. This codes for CASSLARGTGLPDTQYF.